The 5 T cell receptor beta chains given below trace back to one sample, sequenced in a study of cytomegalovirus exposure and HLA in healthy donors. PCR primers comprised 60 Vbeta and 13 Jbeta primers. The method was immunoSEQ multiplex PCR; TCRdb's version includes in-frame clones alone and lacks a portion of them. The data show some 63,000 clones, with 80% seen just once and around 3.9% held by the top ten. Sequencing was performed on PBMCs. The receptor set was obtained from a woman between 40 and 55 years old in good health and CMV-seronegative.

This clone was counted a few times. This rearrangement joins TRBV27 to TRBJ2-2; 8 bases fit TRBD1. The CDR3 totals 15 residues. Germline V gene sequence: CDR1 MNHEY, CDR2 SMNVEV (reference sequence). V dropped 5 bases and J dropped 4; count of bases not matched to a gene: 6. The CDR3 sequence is CASSPTGVVTGELFF. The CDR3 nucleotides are TGTGCCAGCAGTCCGACAGGGGTCGTCACCGGGGAGCTGTTTTTT.

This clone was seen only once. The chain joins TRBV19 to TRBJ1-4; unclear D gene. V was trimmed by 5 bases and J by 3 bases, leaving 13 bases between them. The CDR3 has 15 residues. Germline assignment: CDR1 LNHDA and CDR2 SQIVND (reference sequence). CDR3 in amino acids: CASSAYKRPNEKLFF. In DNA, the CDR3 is TGTGCCAGTAGTGCCTACAAGCGGCCTAATGAAAAACTGTTTTTT. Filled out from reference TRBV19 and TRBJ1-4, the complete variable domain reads DGGITQSPKYLFRKEGQNVTLSCEQNLNHDAMYWYRQDPGQGLRLIYYSQIVNDFQKGDIAEGYSVSREKKESFPLTVTSAQKNPTAFYLCASSAYKRPNEKLFFGSGTQLSVL.

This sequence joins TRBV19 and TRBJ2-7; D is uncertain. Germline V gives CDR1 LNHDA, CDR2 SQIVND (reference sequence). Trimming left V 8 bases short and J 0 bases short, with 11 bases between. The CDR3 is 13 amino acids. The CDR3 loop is CASRQSSSYEQYF. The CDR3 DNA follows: TGTGCCAGTCGTCAATCGAGCTCCTACGAGCAGTACTTC.

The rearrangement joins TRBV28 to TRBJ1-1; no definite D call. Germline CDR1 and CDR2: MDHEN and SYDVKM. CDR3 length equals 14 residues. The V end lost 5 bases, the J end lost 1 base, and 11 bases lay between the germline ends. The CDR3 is CASSPLKANTEAFF. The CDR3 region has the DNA TGTGCCAGCAGTCCGCTAAAAGCGAACACTGAAGCTTTCTTT.

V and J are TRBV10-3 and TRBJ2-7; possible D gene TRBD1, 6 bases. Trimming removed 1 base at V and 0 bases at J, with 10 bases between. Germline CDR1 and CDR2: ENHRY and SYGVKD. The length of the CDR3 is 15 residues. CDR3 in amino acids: CAISEFGDNSYEQYF. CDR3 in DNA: TGTGCCATCAGTGAGTTCGGGGACAACTCCTACGAGCAGTACTTC.